These T cell receptor beta chains were read from a single sample in a study of shared clonotypes between healthy human individuals. Only in-frame clones appear in the TCRdb table, and some are missing; sequencing was by immunoSEQ multiplex PCR. The sample records about 2 million clones, around 96% being singletons. Sequenced sample: naive CD8+ T cells sorted from blood. These receptor sequences come from a man younger than 35 in good health. Both conserved end residues are part of each CDR3. The order of the fields is V gene, J gene, CDR3 protein.

V: TRBV6-5
J: TRBJ2-3
CDR3: CASSYNTDPRADTQYF

V: TRBV15
J: TRBJ2-5
CDR3: CATSRYRGETQYF

V: TRBV4-3
J: TRBJ1-1
CDR3: CASSESGITEAFF

V: TRBV5-6
J: TRBJ2-6
CDR3: CASSLEGFGANVLTF

V: TRBV11-2
J: TRBJ2-7
CDR3: CASSLGEIGGLTYEQYF

V: TRBV7-3
J: TRBJ1-1
CDR3: CASSLAGGNTEAFF

V: TRBV6-5
J: TRBJ1-2
CDR3: CASRSGWDGYTF

V: TRBV6-1
J: TRBJ2-7
CDR3: CASSIWGPGAYEQYF

V: TRBV21-1
J: TRBJ1-4
CDR3: CASNGVGKEKLFF

V: TRBV15
J: TRBJ2-7
CDR3: CATSRVPGTNYEQYF

V: TRBV11-2
J: TRBJ2-5
CDR3: CASSLGTGGGETQYF

V: TRBV18
J: TRBJ1-2
CDR3: CASSPWQADYTF

V: TRBV4-3
J: TRBJ1-5
CDR3: CASSQDLEQPQHF

V: TRBV5-6
J: TRBJ1-1
CDR3: CASSSATGLNTEAFF

V: TRBV25-1
J: TRBJ2-2
CDR3: CASSEVRVGELFF

V: TRBV7-2
J: TRBJ1-1
CDR3: CASSLNFQAFF

V: TRBV9
J: TRBJ1-5
CDR3: CASSFDGSGQPQHF

V: TRBV13
J: TRBJ2-7
CDR3: CASSLSPSGGAYEQYF

V: TRBV11-2
J: TRBJ1-2
CDR3: CASSLGGNYGYTF

V: TRBV14
J: TRBJ2-5
CDR3: CASSPSPGTSGKSETQYF

V: TRBV25-1
J: TRBJ2-6
CDR3: CASSGQANVLTF

V: TRBV4-1
J: TRBJ1-2
CDR3: CASSQERTGGNGGYTF

V: TRBV10-3
J: TRBJ2-5
CDR3: CAISEAQGVSGRAFLDRETQYF

V: TRBV13
J: TRBJ2-5
CDR3: CASSLDPQETQYF

V: TRBV28
J: TRBJ2-1
CDR3: CASSLSANEQFF

V: TRBV13
J: TRBJ1-2
CDR3: CASSSTPTGGEGYTF

V: TRBV4-3
J: TRBJ2-7
CDR3: CASSQDLGLVIYEQYF

V: TRBV6-1
J: TRBJ1-6
CDR3: CASSEQTSSYNSPLHF

V: TRBV6-5
J: TRBJ2-7
CDR3: CASSYSTGRVNYEQYF

V: TRBV28
J: TRBJ2-2
CDR3: CASRPTGTAGELFF

V: TRBV4-1
J: TRBJ2-5
CDR3: CASSQDVSQETQYF

V: TRBV7-9
J: TRBJ2-7
CDR3: CASSLTSGADSYEQYF

V: TRBV28
J: TRBJ1-2
CDR3: CASSLTGGGGPRPNYPNYGYTF

V: TRBV5-6
J: TRBJ2-7
CDR3: CASSPSGNTLYEQYF

V: TRBV28
J: TRBJ2-7
CDR3: CASSFAGFYEQYF

V: TRBV7-8
J: TRBJ1-4
CDR3: CASSLVGVAEKLFF

V: TRBV6-6
J: TRBJ2-7
CDR3: CASSLTSGNDEQYF

V: TRBV5-6
J: TRBJ2-5
CDR3: CASSLNGWEETQYF

V: TRBV27
J: TRBJ2-3
CDR3: CACSWGDTQYF

V: TRBV20-1
J: TRBJ1-1
CDR3: CSARDEAFF

V: TRBV27
J: TRBJ2-5
CDR3: CASSLYFRETQYF

V: TRBV5-4
J: TRBJ1-2
CDR3: CASSLDGTGAYGYTF

V: TRBV7-2
J: TRBJ2-3
CDR3: CASSTDPGDTQYF

V: TRBV2
J: TRBJ2-5
CDR3: CASSVLAGLETQYF

V: TRBV4-3
J: TRBJ2-1
CDR3: CASSQGGLAGGDYEQFF

V: TRBV11-2
J: TRBJ2-3
CDR3: CASSPSGEGGDTQYF

V: TRBV10-2
J: TRBJ2-5
CDR3: CAITPGSQETQYF

V: TRBV29-1
J: TRBJ1-2
CDR3: CSVGPDSDYGYTF

V: TRBV4-3
J: TRBJ2-6
CDR3: CASSQDRGPSGANVLTF

V: TRBV5-4
J: TRBJ2-7
CDR3: CASSFKGALEQYF

V: TRBV15
J: TRBJ1-2
CDR3: CATSLDRGNGYTF

V: TRBV4-3
J: TRBJ1-2
CDR3: CASSQGRGYGYTF

V: TRBV11-3
J: TRBJ2-2
CDR3: CASSYRRGSGELFF

V: TRBV7-8
J: TRBJ1-1
CDR3: CASSFRSPNGEAFF

V: TRBV2
J: TRBJ2-5
CDR3: CASSEASGIRETQYF